Listed here are 31 T cell receptor beta chains from one sample, sequenced in a study of CD8+CD57+ T cells in acquired aplastic anemia (dated by TCRdb to 2017 to 2018). The patients picked for sequencing were ones in whom flow cytometry had shown an expansion of CD8+CD57+ cells. TCRdb records Illumina HiSeq 2000 as the sequencer. Genomic DNA was used as template for profiling of TCR beta VDJ combinations and CDR3 sequences. Clones were called with MiXCR by TCRdb after fastp trimmed the public reads at Q25, and only in-frame beta chains were retained. Each entry is one CDR3 protein sequence, shown with its most common DNA and genes. Recorded for this sample are approximately 190,000 distinct CDR3 sequences; around half of them occurred a single time. The ten largest clones represent about 9.7% of the sample. Material: sorted CD4+, CD8+, or CD8+CD57+ T cells (not recorded which) from PBMCs. The receptor set was obtained from a human donor with aplastic anemia.

This sequence joins TRBV9 and TRBJ1-1, with D tentatively TRBD1 (6 bases). The CDR3 is made up of 14 amino acids. From germline, CDR1 is SGDLS and CDR2 YYNGEE. Trimming removed 3 bases from V and 11 bases from J, with 20 bases in between. The CDR3 DNA reads as TGTGCCAGCAGCGCGCCGGGAGGGGGGAAGCCGGCTTTCTTT. Translation: CASSAPGGGKPAFF.

The V call is TRBV20-1, the J call TRBJ2-5, with TRBD2 matching 9 bases. The CDR3 covers 13 residues. The germline CDR1 and CDR2 sequences are DFQATT and SNEGSKA (reference sequence). Unmatched junction bases numbered 3, after V lost 6 bases and J lost 1 base. The CDR3 nucleotides read TGCAGTGCCCTAGCGGGGAGCCAAGAGACCCAGTACTTC. Its protein product is CSALAGSQETQYF.

Many counts were recorded for this clonotype. Germline is not matched at one junction end, which may reflect a read error. The V gene is TRBV5-1, the J gene TRBJ2-3; D may correspond to TRBD1 or TRBD2 (5 bases each). Germline values: CDR1 SGHRS, CDR2 YFSETQ. This CDR3 has 15 residues. The CDR3 sequence is CASSLRGLSTDTQYF. The CDR3 DNA follows: TGTGCCAGCAGCCTTCGGGGCCTGAGCACAGATACGCAGTATTTT.

V and J are TRBV15 and TRBJ1-2, with 8 bases lining up with TRBD1. The junction had 6 bases not matched to a gene; V was cut back by 6 bases and J by 0 bases. Looked up from germline, CDR1 is LNHNV and CDR2 is YYDKDF (reference sequence). The CDR3 loop spans 15 amino acids. The CDR3 region has the DNA TGTGCCACCAGGACCGACAGGGGAACTAACTATGGCTACACCTTC. This gives the protein CATRTDRGTNYGYTF. The full variable domain, with the rest looked up from reference TRBV15 and TRBJ1-2, is DAMVIQNPRYQVTQFGKPVTLSCSQTLNHNVMYWYQQKSSQAPKLLFHYYDKDFNNEADTPDNFQSRRPNTSFCFLDIRSPGLGDTAMYLCATRTDRGTNYGYTFGSGTRLTVV.

Of note for this clonotype: The junction departs from germline at one end; a sequencing error may be responsible. This sequence joins TRBV10-2 and TRBJ1-5; D unresolved. Germline values: CDR1 WSHSY, CDR2 SAAADI. This CDR3 is 12 amino acids long. This CDR3 reads CASSVSNEPQHF. The CDR3 DNA is TGCGCCAGCAGTGTTAGCAATGAGCCCCAGCATTTT.

This rearrangement joins TRBV5-1 to TRBJ1-3, with D possibly being TRBD1 (6 bases). V shed 6 bases and J shed 0 bases, with 10 bases lying between them. The germline V gene encodes CDR1 SGHRS and CDR2 YFSETQ. The CDR3 contains 14 residues. The CDR3 spells CASNPDSSGNTIYF. CDR3 coding DNA: TGCGCCAGCAACCCGGACAGCTCTGGAAACACCATATATTTT.

The chain recombines TRBV9 with TRBJ1-5; 9 bases agree with TRBD1. The J segment lost 7 bases and the V segment lost 3 bases, leaving 5 bases of the junction unmatched. The V gene's germline CDR1 is SGDLS and CDR2 YYNGEE. The CDR3 has 14 residues. CDR3 residues: CASSAGQGWQPQHF. The CDR3 DNA is TGTGCCAGCAGCGCTGGACAGGGGTGGCAGCCCCAGCATTTT.

The sample holds a few counts of this clonotype. The chain uses TRBV29-1 and TRBJ2-3; D may correspond to TRBD1 or TRBD2 (5 bases each). The V gene lost 4 bases and the J gene lost 2 bases, with 13 bases spanning the gap. The CDR3 extends over 14 amino acids. CDR1 and CDR2 from the germline V gene are SQVTM and ANQGSEA. The CDR3 sequence: CSVAGTELTDTQYF. CDR3 DNA sequence: TGCAGCGTTGCCGGGACGGAGCTCACAGATACGCAGTATTTT.

The CDR3 loop reads CSARTADTQYF. The CDR3 coding sequence is TGCAGTGCTAGGACCGCGGATACGCAGTATTTT. The chain links TRBV20-1 to TRBJ2-3; no firm D call. The CDR3 runs 11 residues. V lost 3 bases, J lost 6 bases, and 7 bases lay in between. The germline V gene encodes CDR1 DFQATT and CDR2 SNEGSKA (reference sequence).

This clonotype occurred many times. The chain employs TRBV29-1 and TRBJ2-1, with D hard to call. This CDR3 has 14 amino acids. In germline, CDR1 is SQVTM, CDR2 ANQGSEA. Trimming left V 3 bases short and J 3 bases short, with 12 bases between. Written as DNA, the CDR3 is TGCAGCGTTGAGGTACACTACCGCTACAATGAGCAGTTCTTC. Amino acid sequence: CSVEVHYRYNEQFF.

A word on this clonotype: One junction end does not reproduce the germline sequence, and a read error may be involved. The V gene is TRBV4-2, the J gene TRBJ2-3, with 16 nucleotides matching TRBD2. Germline V gives CDR1 LGHNA, CDR2 YNFKEQ. CDR3 length: 18 amino acids. The DNA for the CDR3 is TGTGCCAGCAGCCAAGGGGGACTAGCGGGAGGGCTCACAGATACGCAGTCTTTT. Translating gives CASSQGGLAGGLTDTQSF.

The chain is built from TRBV2 and TRBJ2-7; 8 bases agree with TRBD2. Germline V gene sequence: CDR1 SNHLY, CDR2 FYNNEI. CDR3 length: 14 amino acids. Trimming removed 7 bases from V and 3 bases from J; junction bases left unmatched: 8. CDR3 residues: CASTPAGEDYEQYF. Here the CDR3 DNA reads TGTGCCAGCACGCCAGCGGGGGAGGACTACGAGCAGTACTTC.

The chain has TRBV20-1 and TRBJ1-3; D unclear. The V end was cut by 0 bases, the J end by 14 bases, with 23 bases between. There are 15 residues in the CDR3. Germline-derived CDR1 and CDR2 are DFQATT and SNEGSKA (reference sequence). CDR3 residues: CSARDLMATSWALYF. CDR3 nucleotides: TGCAGTGCTAGAGATCTCATGGCGACATCGTGGGCTTTATATTTT.

This rearrangement joins TRBV11-1 to TRBJ2-7; no definite D call. Germline loops: CDR1 SGHAT, CDR2 FQDESV (reference sequence). The CDR3 contains 14 residues. The germline V and J ends were trimmed by 5 bases and 5 bases, with 16 bases remaining between them. Here the CDR3 reads CASSLPNSHDEQYF. CDR3 sequence (DNA): TGTGCCAGCAGCCTCCCGAACTCACACGACGAGCAGTACTTC.

This chain links TRBV15 with TRBJ2-7, with D unclear. Deletions cut 0 bases from V and 10 bases from J, with 22 bases between. The CDR3 is 16 amino acids. Germline V gene sequence: CDR1 LNHNV, CDR2 YYDKDF (reference sequence). CDR3 in DNA: TGTGCCACCAGCAGAGATTTCGCGCCAGATCGCTACGGTCAGTACTTC. Its protein product is CATSRDFAPDRYGQYF.

There are many counts of this clonotype. The V gene is TRBV2, the J gene TRBJ2-3; D not resolved. V was shortened by 7 bases and J by 4 bases, with 15 bases between the two germline ends. The CDR3 has 14 amino acids. Germline V CDR1 and CDR2: SNHLY, FYNNEI. CDR3: CASMGAVLPDTQYF. The CDR3 DNA follows: TGTGCCAGCATGGGTGCAGTCCTCCCAGATACGCAGTATTTT.

Concerning this clonotype: It is likely a read error, because the conserved phenylalanine at the end of the CDR3 is missing. V is TRBV7-6 and J is TRBJ2-5; D not certain. CDR1 and CDR2 from the germline V gene are SGHVS and FNYEAQ. V lost 2 bases to trimming and J lost 3 bases, with 10 bases between them. The CDR3 has 14 amino acids. For the CDR3, the DNA is TGTGCCAGCAGCTTAAACCCGGGCGAAGAGACCCAGTACCTC. As protein: CASSLNPGEETQYL.

The chain uses TRBV2 and TRBJ2-6; D is perhaps TRBD2 (5 bases). Per the germline V gene, CDR1 is SNHLY and CDR2 is FYNNEI. V dropped 10 bases and J dropped 0 bases, with 13 bases sitting between them. The CDR3 loop spans 15 amino acids. CDR3 in amino acids: CAIRTGSSGANVLTF. DNA for the CDR3: TGTGCCATCCGGACGGGGAGCTCTGGGGCCAACGTCCTGACTTTC.

The chain links TRBV30 to TRBJ2-2, with TRBD2 matching 8 bases. The CDR3 runs 16 residues. The V and J ends lost 4 bases and 7 bases, in that order; junction bases with no gene match: 14. Germline V gene lookup returns CDR1 GTSNPN and CDR2 SVGIG (reference sequence). The CDR3 protein is CAWKMRAGGSGGELFF. CDR3 DNA: TGTGCCTGGAAGATGCGCGCGGGAGGTTCGGGCGGGGAGCTGTTTTTT.

This clonotype has a count of ten or more. This rearrangement joins TRBV14 to TRBJ2-7; a possible D gene is TRBD2 (6 bases). Per germline, CDR1 SGHDN and CDR2 FVKESK. Trimming took off 3 bases at V and 3 bases at J, with 18 bases between the two ends. The CDR3 runs 16 residues. The CDR3 nucleotides are TGTGCCAGCAGCCACCCCGGGGGATCCCTTAGCTACGAGCAGTACTTC. It yields the protein CASSHPGGSLSYEQYF.

This clonotype appeared many times. This rearrangement joins TRBV12-3 or TRBV12-4 to TRBJ2-2; D is perhaps TRBD2 (5 bases). V lost 7 bases and J lost 6, with 18 bases in between. The CDR3 totals 15 residues. The CDR3 sequence is CASTSRSAGAGELFF. The CDR3 DNA follows: TGTGCCAGCACCTCGAGGAGCGCGGGTGCCGGGGAGCTGTTTTTT.

About this clonotype itself: At one boundary the junction diverges from the germline segment, which might be a read error. The CDR3: CAGSLSGDSYNEQLF. The CDR3 bases are TGTGCCGGCAGCCTATCAGGGGATAGCTACAATGAGCAGTTATTC. The chain links TRBV25-1 to TRBJ2-1; TRBD1 is a possible D gene (6 bases). This CDR3 is 15 amino acids long. The germline CDR1 and CDR2 sequences are MGHDK and SYGVNS.

This clonotype was seen repeatedly, ten times or more. This chain connects TRBV5-1 to TRBJ2-2, with D possibly matching TRBD2 (6 bases). CDR1 is SGHRS and CDR2 is YFSETQ in the germline V gene. This CDR3 comprises 14 residues. V was clipped by 3 bases and J by 6 bases, with 12 bases between them. Here the CDR3 reads CASSSPTRSGELFF. CDR3 sequence (DNA): TGCGCCAGCAGCTCGCCGACTAGGTCCGGGGAGCTGTTTTTT.

The sample holds many counts of this clonotype. The chain joins TRBV7-9 to TRBJ2-3; no reliable D call. The germline V gene encodes CDR1 SEHNR and CDR2 FQNEAQ (reference sequence). V lost 5 bases and J lost 2, with 2 bases in between. CDR3 length equals 11 residues. This CDR3 is CASSNTDTQYF. DNA of the CDR3: TGTGCCAGCAGCAACACAGATACGCAGTATTTT.

This clonotype occurred a few times. The chain is built from TRBV10-3 and TRBJ2-7; D perhaps matches TRBD2 (7 bases). The CDR3 sequence is 14 residues long. The germline V gene encodes CDR1 ENHRY and CDR2 SYGVKD. Trimming shortened V by 0 bases and J by 4 bases, and 10 bases separated the two germline ends. CDR3 in DNA: TGTGCCATCAGTGAGTCAGAGGGGGGGTACGAGCAGTACTTC. Protein: CAISESEGGYEQYF.

The chain uses TRBV2 and TRBJ2-7, with 8 bases aligning to TRBD2. The CDR3 extends over 14 amino acids. Germline V gene sequence: CDR1 SNHLY, CDR2 FYNNEI. V lost 5 bases, J lost 5 bases, and 8 bases stayed unmatched. The chain's CDR3 is CASSILAAGHEQYF. The CDR3 DNA is TGTGCCAGCAGTATACTAGCGGCAGGCCACGAGCAGTACTTC. Full variable domain (rest looked up from reference TRBV2 and TRBJ2-7): EPEVTQTPSHQVTQMGQEVILRCVPISNHLYFYWYRQILGQKVEFLVSFYNNEISEKSEIFDDQFSVERPDGSNFTLKIRSTKLEDSAMYFCASSILAAGHEQYFGPGTRLTVT.

This clonotype was seen a handful of times. The chain combines TRBV5-1 with TRBJ1-1; D uncertain. Trimming shortened V by 3 bases and J by 8 bases, and 11 bases separated the two germline ends. The germline CDR1 and CDR2 sequences are SGHRS and YFSETQ. There are 12 residues in the CDR3. For the CDR3, the DNA is TGCGCCAGCAGCTCCGGAGTAGGAGAAGCTTTCTTT. This encodes CASSSGVGEAFF.

This clonotype came up a few times. The gene calls are TRBV7-2 and TRBJ1-6; D remains unclear. The V gene lost 1 base and the J gene lost 9 bases, with 10 bases spanning the gap. The CDR3 has 14 amino acids. The germline CDR1 and CDR2 sequences are SGHTA and FQGNSA. CDR3 nucleotides: TGTGCCAGCAGCTTAGGGGTCGTTGGTTCACCCCTCCACTTT. Translation gives CASSLGVVGSPLHF.

This clonotype was seen only a few times. The J gene is TRBJ1-5, the V gene TRBV6-5; 9 bases are a match to TRBD1. V lost 2 bases and J lost 6; bases outside the gene matches: 8. CDR1 and CDR2 (germline): MNHEY, SVGAGI. The CDR3 is 16 amino acids. CDR3 sequence: CASSYRGQGQAQPQHF. CDR3 bases: TGTGCCAGCAGTTACCGTGGACAGGGGCAAGCTCAGCCCCAGCATTTT.

This clonotype showed up many times. V gene TRBV19 combines with J gene TRBJ2-7; a possible D gene is TRBD2 (5 bases). V dropped 2 bases and J dropped 2 bases, with 16 bases sitting between them. CDR1 is LNHDA and CDR2 is SQIVND in the germline V gene (reference sequence). This CDR3 region has 16 residues. The CDR3 protein is CASSISARWGAYEQYF. CDR3 DNA: TGTGCCAGTAGTATATCCGCCCGATGGGGAGCCTACGAGCAGTACTTC.

The rearrangement joins TRBV24-1 to TRBJ2-5, with 7 bases aligning to TRBD1. J was trimmed by 7 bases and V by 7 bases; bases with no gene match: 8. The CDR3 has 13 residues. Germline CDR1 KGHDR, CDR2 SFDVKD. The DNA of the CDR3 is TGTGCCACCAGGGACAGGTACAAGGGGACCCAGTACTTC. It specifies CATRDRYKGTQYF.